These 29 T cell receptor beta chains originate from one sample sequenced in a study of patients and donors after allogeneic stem cell transplantation. TCRdb independently ran MiXCR on the RT-PCR reads; one entry per CDR3 protein. Found here are 920,000 or so distinct CDR3 sequences, approximately 18% of them singletons; the top ten hold roughly 6%. Material: blood, either unsorted or a sorted T cell fraction (not recorded which). The receptors derive from a human donor who was either an allogeneic HSCT recipient or a stem cell or donor lymphocyte infusion donor (not recorded which). It is not recorded whose cells these are; they may come from a transplant donor.

In this sample, this clonotype turned up once. The chain is built from TRBV5-1 and TRBJ1-1; tentatively, D is TRBD1 (5 bases). Trimming took off 0 bases at V and 2 bases at J, with 11 bases between the two ends. The CDR3 covers 15 residues. Germline V gene sequence: CDR1 SGHRS, CDR2 YFSETQ. The CDR3 loop reads CASSLGGAKNTEAFF. DNA of the CDR3: TGCGCCAGCAGCTTGGGAGGGGCCAAAAACACTGAAGCTTTCTTT.

This clonotype turned up a few times. The J gene is TRBJ1-6, the V gene TRBV5-1; D might be TRBD1 (5 bases). CDR1 and CDR2 from the germline V gene are SGHRS and YFSETQ. Trimming cost V 5 bases and J 5 bases, with 17 bases left between them. This CDR3 is built from 16 residues. The DNA of the CDR3 is TGCGCCAGCAGGCGCTCGGGGACGGATGATAATTCACCCCTCCACTTT. Translation: CASRRSGTDDNSPLHF.

This clonotype was detected ten times or more. This chain links TRBV12-3 or TRBV12-4 with TRBJ1-5, with D perhaps TRBD1 (5 bases). CDR3 size: 15 residues. Trimming pared 11 bases from V and 0 bases from J, leaving 17 bases between. Written as DNA, the CDR3 is TGTGCCTCCGGGGCCGTGATTAATAGCAATCAGCCCCAGCATTTT. It yields the protein CASGAVINSNQPQHF.

This clonotype was recorded a few times. CDR3 in DNA: TGTGCCAGCACTGGGACTAGCTTCTCCTACGAGCAGTACTTC. Translated, it gives CASTGTSFSYEQYF. This chain links TRBV2 with TRBJ2-7; 9 bases are a match to TRBD2. Germline CDR1 and CDR2: SNHLY and FYNNEI. This CDR3 spans 14 amino acids. J gave up 0 bases and V 7 bases, and 4 bases lay outside the gene matches.

This clonotype came up once. The rearrangement uses TRBV11-2 and TRBJ2-3; D is unresolved. CDR1 is SGHAT and CDR2 is FQNNGV in the germline V gene. The CDR3 loop spans 13 amino acids. Trimming cost V 10 bases and J 3 bases, with 14 bases left between them. The CDR3 region is CATASTATDTQYF. The CDR3 DNA reads TGTGCCACCGCTTCGACTGCTACAGATACGCAGTATTTT.

This clonotype occurred many times. This sequence joins TRBV4-2 and TRBJ2-7; D is undetermined. Germline V gene data show CDR1 as LGHNA and CDR2 as YNFKEQ. V gave up 1 base and J gave up 2 bases, with 3 bases separating them. The CDR3 has 12 residues. As DNA, the CDR3 is TGTGCCAGCAGCCAAGGTCCCTACGAGCAGTACTTC. Its translation is CASSQGPYEQYF.

This clonotype was seen more than once but under ten times. This chain connects TRBV10-3 to TRBJ2-3; perhaps TRBD1 as D (5 bases). V was trimmed by 0 bases and J by 4 bases, leaving 14 bases between them. Germline assignment: CDR1 ENHRY and CDR2 SYGVKD. This CDR3 region has 16 residues. In DNA form, the CDR3 reads TGTGCCATCAGTGAGTCTATCAGGGCAGTTTCAGATACGCAGTATTTT. Translating it yields CAISESIRAVSDTQYF.

This clonotype was observed a few times. The rearrangement joins TRBV11-1 to TRBJ1-1, with TRBD1 matching 8 bases. Germline values: CDR1 SGHAT, CDR2 FQDESV (reference sequence). The CDR3 contains 18 residues. Trimming removed 5 bases from V and 1 base from J; junction bases left unmatched: 15. The CDR3, as DNA: TGTGCCAGCAGCGAATACAGGGGGGTAAGCGGCAAGAACACTGAAGCTTTCTTT. Protein sequence: CASSEYRGVSGKNTEAFF.

This clonotype was counted at least ten times. V usage is TRBV12-3 or TRBV12-4 and J usage is TRBJ2-3; D is ambiguous. Trimming pared 3 bases from V and 4 bases from J, leaving 8 bases between. The length of the CDR3 is 13 residues. CDR3 in amino acids: CASSFTGPDTQYF. Written as DNA, the CDR3 is TGTGCCAGCAGTTTTACTGGACCAGATACGCAGTATTTT.

The V gene is TRBV19, the J gene TRBJ1-3; no firm D call. Trimming removed 5 bases from V and 3 bases from J, with 11 bases in between. Per germline, CDR1 LNHDA and CDR2 SQIVND (reference sequence). CDR3 size: 14 residues. The CDR3 protein is CASSPVRFGNTIYF. DNA of the CDR3: TGTGCCAGTAGTCCTGTCAGGTTTGGAAACACCATATATTTT.

Only a few counts were recorded for this clonotype. The CDR3 loop is CAISTGLGNTIYF. DNA for the CDR3: TGTGCCATCAGTACAGGGCTTGGAAACACCATATATTTT. This rearrangement joins TRBV19 to TRBJ1-3, with D perhaps TRBD1 (6 bases). Trimming took off 10 bases at V and 3 bases at J, with 13 bases between the two ends. The CDR3 contains 13 residues. Germline V lookup: CDR1 LNHDA, CDR2 SQIVND (reference sequence). Combining the CDR3 with reference TRBV19 and TRBJ1-3 gives the whole variable domain DGGITQSPKYLFRKEGQNVTLSCEQNLNHDAMYWYRQDPGQGLRLIYYSQIVNDFQKGDIAEGYSVSREKKESFPLTVTSAQKNPTAFYLCAISTGLGNTIYFGEGSWLTVV.

The chain has TRBV20-1 and TRBJ2-5; TRBD2 is a possible D gene (6 bases). The V and J ends lost 2 bases and 3 bases respectively, with 16 bases between them. The CDR3 totals 15 residues. The V gene's germline CDR1 is DFQATT and CDR2 SNEGSKA (reference sequence). The CDR3 region is CSARPPRTKKETQYF. For the CDR3, the DNA is TGCAGTGCTAGACCACCTCGGACTAAGAAAGAGACCCAGTACTTC.

The genes are TRBV7-2 and TRBJ2-7, with D possibly being TRBD2 (6 bases). The length of the CDR3 is 16 residues. Germline V gene sequence: CDR1 SGHTA, CDR2 FQGNSA. The germline V and J ends were trimmed by 0 bases and 0 bases, with 12 bases remaining between them. CDR3 protein: CASSLAGTWSSYEQYF. The CDR3 nucleotides read TGTGCCAGCAGCTTAGCCGGGACTTGGAGCTCCTACGAGCAGTACTTC.

This chain links TRBV9 with TRBJ2-7; TRBD2 agrees at 8 bases. Germline V gives CDR1 SGDLS, CDR2 YYNGEE. The CDR3 runs to 14 residues. V shed 3 bases and J 8 bases; nucleotides not matched to a gene: 10. CDR3 in DNA: TGTGCCAGCAGCGCGGGGGGGGGACTCCCACAGCAGTACTTC. Translated, it gives CASSAGGGLPQQYF.

This clonotype was found many times. This rearrangement joins TRBV20-1 to TRBJ1-1, with D tentatively TRBD1 (6 bases). Trimming took 1 base from V and 7 from J, leaving 19 bases between them. Germline lookup yields CDR1 DFQATT and CDR2 SNEGSKA (reference sequence). This CDR3 has 15 residues. The CDR3 coding sequence is TGCAGTGCTAGAGTGACCATCCAGGGGAATGGTGAAGCTTTCTTT. It yields the protein CSARVTIQGNGEAFF.

This clonotype was counted only a few times. This rearrangement joins TRBV5-1 to TRBJ1-2; 7 nucleotides agree with TRBD1. This CDR3 spans 17 amino acids. V dropped 0 bases and J dropped 5; count of bases not matched to a gene: 13. Germline V lookup: CDR1 SGHRS, CDR2 YFSETQ. The CDR3 bases are TGCGCCAGCAGCTTGGCGAGCATCGACAGGGCTGGATATGGCTACACCTTC. Translating it yields CASSLASIDRAGYGYTF.

This clonotype was recorded a few times. This rearrangement joins TRBV5-1 to TRBJ2-7; 10 nucleotides match TRBD1. CDR3 length: 17 residues. V was clipped by 1 base and J by 4 bases; unmatched bases: 11. Germline CDR1 reads SGHRS; CDR2 reads YFSETQ. The CDR3 spells CASSLPQPGQGIYEQYF. The DNA of the CDR3 is TGCGCCAGCAGCTTGCCCCAACCGGGACAGGGGATTTACGAGCAGTACTTC.

This clonotype was observed a few times. The CDR3: CASSETNTGELFF. As DNA, the CDR3 is TGTGCCAGCTCAGAAACGAACACCGGGGAGCTGTTTTTT. The J gene is TRBJ2-2, the V gene TRBV7-9, with D unclear. Per the germline V gene, CDR1 is SEHNR and CDR2 is FQNEAQ (reference sequence). The CDR3 loop spans 13 amino acids. Trimming removed 8 bases at V and 0 bases at J, with 7 bases between. The entire variable domain, with the rest obtained from reference TRBV7-9 and TRBJ2-2, is as follows: DTGVSQNPRHKITKRGQNVTFRCDPISEHNRLYWYRQTLGQGPEFLTYFQNEAQLEKSRLLSDRFSAERPKGSFSTLEIQRTEQGDSAMYLCASSETNTGELFFGEGSRLTVL.

This clonotype was counted many times. The chain has TRBV12-3 or TRBV12-4 and TRBJ2-7; no firm D call. V shed 6 bases and J shed 7 bases, with 10 bases lying between them. The CDR3 spans 11 residues. CDR3 DNA sequence: TGTGCCAGCAGACCACCTACAGAGCAGTACTTC. Its protein product is CASRPPTEQYF.

The sample holds a few counts of this clonotype. The J gene is TRBJ2-5, the V gene TRBV9; no reliable D call. V gave up 0 bases and J gave up 4 bases, with 7 bases separating them. This CDR3 region has 13 residues. Looked up from germline, CDR1 is SGDLS and CDR2 is YYNGEE. The CDR3 sequence: CASSVEPPETQYF. CDR3 nucleotides: TGTGCCAGCAGCGTAGAGCCCCCAGAGACCCAGTACTTC.

This clonotype has more than one count but fewer than ten. The V call is TRBV6-1, the J call TRBJ2-7, with a weak D call TRBD1 (6 bases). CDR3 length: 13 amino acids. In germline, CDR1 is MNHNS, CDR2 SASEGT. V was cut by 10 bases and J by 2 bases, with 15 bases left in between. CDR3 sequence: CATQGTPTYEQYF. The DNA of the CDR3 is TGTGCCACGCAGGGGACGCCCACCTACGAGCAGTACTTC.

This clonotype was found a few times. V usage is TRBV7-2 and J usage is TRBJ1-5, with TRBD1 matching over 10 bases. The length of the CDR3 is 13 residues. J lost 9 bases, V lost 6 bases, and 5 bases had no gene match. Germline V gene sequence: CDR1 SGHTA, CDR2 FQGNSA. The CDR3 DNA follows: TGTGCCAGCAGGACGGACAGGGGGACGCCCCAGCATTTT. Protein product: CASRTDRGTPQHF. Filled out from reference TRBV7-2 and TRBJ1-5, the complete variable domain reads GAGVSQSPSNKVTEKGKDVELRCDPISGHTALYWYRQSLGQGLEFLIYFQGNSAPDKSGLPSDRFSAERTGGSVSTLTIQRTQQEDSAVYLCASRTDRGTPQHFGDGTRLSIL.

The chain employs TRBV24-1 and TRBJ1-6, with D tentatively TRBD1 (5 bases). This CDR3 is built from 13 residues. Germline V lookup: CDR1 KGHDR, CDR2 SFDVKD. The germline V and J ends were trimmed by 5 bases and 10 bases, with 11 bases remaining between them. CDR3 sequence: CATSGGQTSPLHF. CDR3 coding DNA: TGTGCCACCAGTGGAGGACAAACGTCACCCCTCCACTTT.

The chain has TRBV29-1 and TRBJ1-2, with D unclear. The CDR3 has 14 residues. V shed 0 bases and J shed 4 bases, with 12 bases lying between them. The germline V gene has CDR1 SQVTM and CDR2 ANQGSEA. CDR3: CSVEDIGPPYGYTF. The DNA for the CDR3 is TGCAGCGTTGAAGACATCGGGCCCCCCTATGGCTACACCTTC.

On this clonotype: This may come from a read error, since a much larger clone is one base off. The chain joins TRBV12-3 or TRBV12-4 to TRBJ1-1; tentative D call: TRBD1 (6 bases). This CDR3 region has 14 residues. CDR3 sequence (DNA): TGTGCCACCAGTTTGATCAGGGGGAACACTGAAGCTTTCTTT. Encoded protein: CATSLIRGNTEAFF.

The chain joins TRBV6-2 or TRBV6-3 to TRBJ2-2, with unresolved D. The CDR3 runs to 17 residues. Germline V gene sequence: CDR1 MNHEY, CDR2 SVGEGT. The germline V and J ends were trimmed by 7 bases and 0 bases, with 18 bases remaining between them. This CDR3 is CASTGWAPVTNTGELFF. Here the CDR3 DNA reads TGTGCCAGCACCGGGTGGGCTCCCGTAACGAACACCGGGGAGCTGTTTTTT.

V gene TRBV2 combines with J gene TRBJ1-3, with D unresolved. V was pared by 2 bases and J by 0 bases, with 8 bases between. From germline, CDR1 is SNHLY and CDR2 FYNNEI. This CDR3 is built from 15 residues. The CDR3 protein is CASSEQRHSGNTIYF. In DNA, the CDR3 is TGTGCCAGCAGTGAACAGCGACACTCTGGAAACACCATATATTTT.

This clonotype has only a few counts. The J gene is TRBJ2-7, the V gene TRBV3-1, with D hard to call. Germline V gives CDR1 LGHDT, CDR2 YNNKEL (reference sequence). The length of the CDR3 is 12 residues. Trimming took off 2 bases at V and 10 bases at J, with 12 bases between the two ends. CDR3 loop: CASSQHLERQYF. Here the CDR3 DNA reads TGTGCCAGCAGCCAACACCTAGAGCGCCAGTACTTC.

The gene calls are TRBV27 and TRBJ1-1; 9 nucleotides match TRBD1. V lost 8 bases and J lost 5; bases outside the gene matches: 6. Germline assignment: CDR1 MNHEY and CDR2 SMNVEV (reference sequence). The CDR3 sequence is 13 residues long. The CDR3 loop reads CASRGQGETEAFF. Here the CDR3 DNA reads TGTGCCAGCCGGGGACAGGGTGAAACTGAAGCTTTCTTT.